The present entry profiles one T cell receptor (beta chain) with its context. This sample was taken from a study of blood T cell repertoires in COVID-19. Looking at the study overall: Spain, Italy and the United States supplied samples that represented acute and convalescent COVID-19. T cells, B-cell-depleted T cells, or PBMCs provided the cDNA or gDNA that served as material.

The V gene lost 0 bases and the J gene lost 0 bases, with 12 bases spanning the gap. Germline CDR1 is SGDLS and CDR2 is YYNGEE. CDR3 length: 16 amino acids. In the authors' methods: Reference gene primer amplification yielded estimated nucleated cell counts. Method: immunoSEQ multiplex PCR; TCRdb's copy keeps in-frame clones and lacks some. V, J and clone size reflect that table, while D and trimming were determined from the DNA. This sample carries 35,000 to 55,000 clones, approximately 88% of them seen once, and the ten largest clones take 3.7%. The sample consisted of peripheral blood. This sequence originates from a human donor in a cohort sampled during active COVID-19. The chain combines TRBV9 with TRBJ1-1, with D maybe TRBD1 (5 bases). The CDR3: CASSVEGSRMNTEAFF. CDR3 coding DNA: TGTGCCAGCAGCGTAGAGGGGTCTAGAATGAACACTGAAGCTTTCTTT. The full variable domain, completed using reference TRBV9 and TRBJ1-1, is DSGVTQTPKHLITATGQRVTLRCSPRSGDLSVYWYQQSLDQGLQFLIQYYNGEERAKGNILERFSAQQFPDLHSELNLSSLELGDSALYFCASSVEGSRMNTEAFFGQGTRLTVV.